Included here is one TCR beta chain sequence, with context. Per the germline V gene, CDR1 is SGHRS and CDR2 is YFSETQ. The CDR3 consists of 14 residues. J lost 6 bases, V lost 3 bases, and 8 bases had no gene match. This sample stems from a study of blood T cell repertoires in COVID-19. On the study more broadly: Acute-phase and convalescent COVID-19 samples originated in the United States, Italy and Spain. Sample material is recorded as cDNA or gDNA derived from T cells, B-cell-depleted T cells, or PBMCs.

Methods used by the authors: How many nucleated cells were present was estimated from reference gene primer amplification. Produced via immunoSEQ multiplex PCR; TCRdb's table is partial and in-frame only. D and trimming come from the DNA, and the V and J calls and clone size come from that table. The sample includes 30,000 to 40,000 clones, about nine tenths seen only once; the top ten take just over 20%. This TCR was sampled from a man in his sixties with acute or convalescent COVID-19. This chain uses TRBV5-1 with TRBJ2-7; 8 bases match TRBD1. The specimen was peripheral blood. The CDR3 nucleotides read TGCGCCAGCAGCTCCCAGGGGGCGAACGCCGAGCAGTACGTC. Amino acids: CASSSQGANAEQYV.